Sequencing of this T cell receptor beta chain was carried out in a study of shared clonotypes between healthy human individuals. The DNA input per sorted-subset replicate PCR was 150 to 200 ng, corresponding to some 33,000 T cell genomes. Methods used by the authors: ImmunoSEQ junction-only sequences lacked quality scores, so their filtering differed. Sequencing was performed with immunoSEQ multiplex PCR; in TCRdb, only in-frame clones are kept and a portion is missing. Clone size and V and J calls were adopted from that table, with D and trimming inferred from the DNA. The sample holds approximately 600,000 clones; about 95% are singletons and the top ten take approximately 0.12%. CD45RO-negative, CCR7-selected cells formed the naive CD8 fraction, which excluded terminally differentiated effector memory CD45RA+ cells. Donors were healthy HIV-negative adults without recently reported acute infections or vaccinations.

Overall study findings and caveats: Across a few donors, naive CD4 shared roughly 5.2%, naive CD8 around 3.5%, memory CD4 more than 2%, memory CD8 over 0.3%.

As concerns this clone: Its specificity is unknown.

CDR3 length: 16 amino acids. V lost 0 bases, J lost 4 bases, and 7 bases stayed unmatched. Germline loops: CDR1 SGHDT, CDR2 YYEEEE. Sequencing used naive CD8+ T cells sorted from blood. The chain couples TRBV5-6 to TRBJ2-3, with 8 bases lining up with TRBD1. This TCR was sampled from a woman aged 25 to 39 in good health. CDR3 amino acids: CASSLGGTGIPDTQYF. The CDR3 DNA sequence: TGTGCCAGCAGCTTGGGGGGGACAGGAATCCCAGATACGCAGTATTTT.